Sequencing of this T cell receptor (beta chain) was carried out in a study of OX40 agonist ivuxolimab in advanced cancers. Across the study: The drug used for patients, ivuxolimab, was an agonistic anti-OX40 (CD134) antibody. The diagnoses of dose-escalation patients were hepatocellular carcinoma, melanoma, renal cell or head and neck cancer. Study findings and constraints: The study found among the lowest clonal expansion in partial responders at 0.1-3.0 mg/kg.

CDR3 length: 13 amino acids. Germline V CDR1 and CDR2: MNHNY, SVGAGI (reference sequence). Deletions cut 5 bases from V and 4 bases from J, with 11 bases between. Comment on this clone: Its antigen is as yet unknown.

The repertoire was sequenced with immunoSEQ multiplex PCR; TCRdb's copy has only in-frame clones and lacks some. Here the sample spans 94,000 or so clones, 84% being singletons. Sample: CD4+ or CD8+ T cells sorted from blood, taken in a trial of the OX40 agonist ivuxolimab. V usage is TRBV6-6 and J usage is TRBJ2-5; D remains unclear. This TCR came from an adult with an advanced solid tumor such as melanoma, head and neck, liver or kidney cancer. The CDR3, as DNA: TGTGCCAGCAGTAGATGGGTAGGAGAGACCCAGTACTTC. This encodes CASSRWVGETQYF.